The next 21 T cell receptor beta chains were all read from a single sample in a study of OX40 agonist ivuxolimab in advanced cancers. Libraries were prepared by immunoSEQ multiplex PCR; TCRdb keeps only in-frame clonotypes and omits some of them. The data show over 55,000 clones, with 91% seen just once and 2% to 2.5% held by the top ten. The input for sequencing was CD4+ or CD8+ T cells sorted from blood, taken in a trial of the OX40 agonist ivuxolimab. Source of these receptors: an adult with an advanced solid tumor such as melanoma, head and neck, liver or kidney cancer.

The genes are TRBV7-9 and TRBJ1-3; D gene unclear. The CDR3 loop spans 10 amino acids. Per germline, CDR1 SEHNR and CDR2 FQNEAQ (reference sequence). V was trimmed by 5 bases and J by 7 bases, leaving 3 bases between them. The CDR3 loop is CASSLNTIYF. In DNA form, the CDR3 reads TGTGCCAGCAGCCTGAACACCATATATTTT. Full variable domain (remainder filled in from reference TRBV7-9 and TRBJ1-3): DTGVSQNPRHKITKRGQNVTFRCDPISEHNRLYWYRQTLGQGPEFLTYFQNEAQLEKSRLLSDRFSAERPKGSFSTLEIQRTEQGDSAMYLCASSLNTIYFGEGSWLTVV.

This sequence joins TRBV18 and TRBJ2-2, with no clear D. From germline, CDR1 is KGHSH and CDR2 LQKENI. The CDR3 totals 13 residues. Trimming cost V 1 base and J 4 bases, with 4 bases left between them. CDR3 amino acids: CASSPLGTGELFF. The CDR3 region has the DNA TGTGCCAGCTCACCACTCGGCACCGGGGAGCTGTTTTTT.

V and J are TRBV20-1 and TRBJ1-1, with D perhaps matching TRBD1 (6 bases). This CDR3 comprises 10 residues. Germline lookup yields CDR1 DFQATT and CDR2 SNEGSKA (reference sequence). Trimming pared 6 bases from V and 11 bases from J, leaving 13 bases between. Written as DNA, the CDR3 is TGCAGTGCGTCAGGGGTCATGGCTTTCTTT. Its protein product is CSASGVMAFF.

DNA of the CDR3: TGTGCCAGCAGCCAAGAAGGAAGCGACTCGCAAGAGACCCAGTACTTC. This translates into CASSQEGSDSQETQYF. The chain has TRBV4-2 and TRBJ2-5; D uncertain. Germline CDR1 reads LGHNA; CDR2 reads YNFKEQ. V lost 0 bases and J 2 bases, leaving 13 bases between the germline ends. The length of the CDR3 is 16 residues.

The sample holds a few counts of this clone. V gene TRBV28 combines with J gene TRBJ2-7; no definite D call. The CDR3 totals 12 residues. V lost 5 bases and J lost 2, with 7 bases in between. The germline V gene encodes CDR1 MDHEN and CDR2 SYDVKM. CDR3 nucleotides: TGTGCCAGCAGTCGGTTCCCCTACGAGCAGTACTTC. Residues: CASSRFPYEQYF.

The chain combines TRBV25-1 with TRBJ2-7; 8 bases match TRBD1. Trimming cost V 6 bases and J 12 bases; bases outside gene matches: 7. Germline CDR1 and CDR2: MGHDK and SYGVNS. CDR3 length: 11 residues. CDR3 coding DNA: TGTGCCAGCAGAATGGACAGGGCGGCGTACTTC. Amino acid sequence: CASRMDRAAYF.

V and J are TRBV7-2 and TRBJ2-1; D uncertain. The CDR3 has 15 amino acids. Germline CDR1 SGHTA, CDR2 FQGNSA. With 2 bases removed from V and 0 bases from J, the gap between germline ends came to 8 bases. The CDR3 sequence is CASSLLSPSYNEQFF. For the CDR3, the DNA is TGTGCCAGCAGCTTACTCTCCCCCTCCTACAATGAGCAGTTCTTC.

The rearrangement links TRBV27 to TRBJ2-7; no clear D gene. V lost 3 bases, J lost 3 bases, and 15 bases lay in between. Germline CDR1 is MNHEY and CDR2 is SMNVEV (reference sequence). The CDR3 has 15 amino acids. The CDR3 DNA sequence: TGTGCCAGCAGTTTGAGGATCGAGTGGGGCTACGAGCAGTACTTC. It is translated as CASSLRIEWGYEQYF.

The chain joins TRBV4-1 to TRBJ2-5; 7 bases are a match to TRBD1. The germline CDR1 and CDR2 sequences are MGHRA and YSYEKL. Trimming at V came to 3 bases and at J to 2 bases, leaving 9 bases not matched to a gene. CDR3 length: 16 residues. The CDR3 here is CASSQGPTGPQETQYF. CDR3 nucleotides: TGCGCCAGCAGCCAGGGCCCGACAGGGCCGCAAGAGACCCAGTACTTC.

The CDR3 DNA reads TGTGCCACCAGCAGAGATTACCCCTACGAGCAGTACTTC. This translates into CATSRDYPYEQYF. V gene TRBV15 combines with J gene TRBJ2-7, with D unresolved. Germline lookup yields CDR1 LNHNV and CDR2 YYDKDF (reference sequence). Between the trimmed V and J ends, which lost 0 bases and 2 bases, there was a span of 5 bases. This CDR3 contains 13 residues.

CDR3 in DNA: TGCGCCAGCAGTCTTATGGCTAGCGCTGGTGAGCAGTTCTTC. Amino acids: CASSLMASAGEQFF. The J gene is TRBJ2-1, the V gene TRBV10-2, with D perhaps TRBD2 (6 bases). V was cut by 5 bases and J by 9 bases, with 17 bases left in between. CDR1 is WSHSY and CDR2 is SAAADI in the germline V gene. This CDR3 spans 14 amino acids.

The CDR3 coding sequence is TGTGCCATCCCGCGGACAGGGGGGAGTCTGAGATTCTGGGGCTACACCTTC. As protein: CAIPRTGGSLRFWGYTF. The V call is TRBV7-9, the J call TRBJ1-2, with 10 bases identical to TRBD1. V lost 10 bases and J lost 8; bases outside the gene matches: 22. The CDR3 has 17 amino acids. Germline CDR1 and CDR2: SEHNR and FQNEAQ (reference sequence).

The chain combines TRBV6-1 with TRBJ2-5; D perhaps matches TRBD2 (6 bases). There are 15 residues in the CDR3. Deletions cut 3 bases from V and 7 bases from J, with 18 bases between. The germline CDR1 and CDR2 sequences are MNHNS and SASEGT. CDR3 DNA: TGTGCCAGCAGTGACCGCCCCCCGGGAGATGGGACCCAGTACTTC. Encoded protein: CASSDRPPGDGTQYF.

This clone was detected a few times. This sequence joins TRBV30 and TRBJ1-2, with D unresolved. V was trimmed by 3 bases and J by 5 bases, leaving 13 bases between them. The length of the CDR3 is 13 residues. The germline V gene has CDR1 GTSNPN and CDR2 SVGIG (reference sequence). The CDR3 here is CAWRLGPEYGYTF. The CDR3 bases are TGTGCCTGGAGGTTAGGGCCAGAGTATGGCTACACCTTC.

The chain couples TRBV6-6 to TRBJ1-3; D is perhaps TRBD1 (5 bases). The ends were cut back, 5 bases at V and 3 bases at J, with 14 bases in the middle. The CDR3 loop spans 15 amino acids. Germline CDR1 reads MNHNY; CDR2 reads SVGAGI (reference sequence). The chain's CDR3 is CASSLRGDIGNTIYF. The DNA for the CDR3 is TGTGCCAGCAGTCTAAGAGGGGATATTGGAAACACCATATATTTT.

This clone has just one count. The chain couples TRBV11-1 to TRBJ1-1, with TRBD1 identical over 7 bases. This CDR3 spans 14 amino acids. Germline V CDR1 and CDR2: SGHAT, FQDESV (reference sequence). V dropped 5 bases and J dropped 3; count of bases not matched to a gene: 6. CDR3 residues: CASSSRDSYTEAFF. The CDR3 coding sequence is TGTGCCAGCAGCAGTAGGGACAGTTACACTGAAGCTTTCTTT.

The rearrangement joins TRBV7-9 to TRBJ2-2, with 7 bases lining up with TRBD1. The CDR3 contains 14 residues. J lost 4 bases, V lost 5 bases, and 4 bases had no gene match. From germline, CDR1 is SEHNR and CDR2 FQNEAQ (reference sequence). The CDR3 sequence is CASSLTGVTGELFF. As DNA, the CDR3 is TGTGCCAGCAGCCTTACAGGGGTCACCGGGGAGCTGTTTTTT.

The chain is built from TRBV2 and TRBJ2-3, with 9 bases matching TRBD2. Germline CDR1 reads SNHLY; CDR2 reads FYNNEI. This CDR3 region has 17 residues. V lost 2 bases to trimming and J lost 0 bases; unmatched junction nucleotides: 6. The DNA for the CDR3 is TGTGCCAGCAGTGAACAGGTAGCGGGAGCTAGCACAGATACGCAGTATTTT. Translating gives CASSEQVAGASTDTQYF.

The gene calls are TRBV7-8 and TRBJ2-3; 10 bases agree with TRBD1. Germline CDR1 SGHVS, CDR2 FQNEAQ. The CDR3 has 15 amino acids. With V trimmed by 6 bases and J by 3 bases, 6 bases remained unmatched. The CDR3 is CASRATGGGTDTQYF. DNA for the CDR3: TGTGCCAGCAGGGCGACAGGGGGCGGGACAGATACGCAGTATTTT.

V gene TRBV7-5 combines with J gene TRBJ2-5; no DNA check was done on the table's D call, TRBD2. TRBV7-5 is recorded as a pseudogene. CDR3 length: 12 amino acids. The CDR3 spells CASSLSGETQYF. CDR3 DNA: TGTGCCAGCAGCTTATCGGGGGAGACCCAGTACTTC.

This chain connects TRBV30 to TRBJ1-2; no clear D gene. Germline V gene sequence: CDR1 GTSNPN, CDR2 SVGIG (reference sequence). This CDR3 contains 14 residues. V lost 2 bases and J lost 2, with 12 bases in between. The CDR3 region is CAWSRALRNYGYTF. CDR3 nucleotide sequence: TGTGCCTGGAGTCGCGCACTACGGAACTATGGCTACACCTTC.